These 23 T cell receptor beta chains were sequenced from one sample in a study of post-analysis software for immune sequencing data. Unique molecular identifiers featured in each of the TCR beta cDNA libraries. Via MiXCR, TCRdb re-called the PCR reads, giving one row per CDR3 protein. Of fewer than 850,000 distinct CDR3 sequences listed, about 32% are singletons. General study findings and limits: Patients used roughly five TRBV segments, including TRBV5-6, TRBV5-1 and TRBV20-1, more often than controls.

Which antigens these TCRs recognize remains unknown. Sequences were obtained from blood. The receptors come from a girl aged 5-17 years with multiple sclerosis.

This clonotype was seen only a few times. The rearrangement uses TRBV6-5 and TRBJ2-7; 16 bases line up with TRBD2. The CDR3 consists of 17 residues. V lost 0 bases, J lost 6 bases, and 5 bases stayed unmatched. CDR1 and CDR2 (germline): MNHEY, SVGAGI. The CDR3, as DNA: TGTGCCAGCAGTTACTCGCCCGGGACTAGCGGGAGGGGCGAGCAGTACTTC. It encodes CASSYSPGTSGRGEQYF.

This clonotype was counted only a few times. J is TRBJ2-3 and V is TRBV29-1, with TRBD2 matching over 13 bases. This CDR3 region has 15 residues. Trimming took 4 bases from V and 3 from J; bases not matched to a gene: 4. CDR1 is SQVTM, CDR2 ANQGSEA, per germline. Here the CDR3 reads CSVVGLAGVTDTQYF. The CDR3 DNA is TGCAGCGTTGTTGGACTAGCGGGAGTAACAGATACGCAGTATTTT.

This clonotype has just a few counts. V gene TRBV29-1 combines with J gene TRBJ1-1, with a tentative D call TRBD1 (6 bases). V lost 0 bases, J lost 4 bases, and 12 bases lay in between. The germline V gene encodes CDR1 SQVTM and CDR2 ANQGSEA. This CDR3 has 14 residues. For the CDR3, the DNA is TGCAGCGTTGAAGAAAGGGGGGGGATCACTGAAGCTTTCTTT. Amino acid sequence: CSVEERGGITEAFF.

The V call is TRBV7-2, the J call TRBJ2-7, with unresolved D. Germline V gene sequence: CDR1 SGHTA, CDR2 FQGNSA. Trimming took off 4 bases at V and 2 bases at J, with 12 bases between the two ends. This CDR3 region has 14 residues. CDR3 coding DNA: TGTGCCAGCAGCTCCCACCTAGGAACCTACGAGCAGTACTTC. It specifies CASSSHLGTYEQYF.

This clonotype was observed a handful of times. V gene TRBV20-1 combines with J gene TRBJ2-3; no clear D. V was trimmed by 1 base and J by 1 base, leaving 9 bases between them. Germline CDR1 DFQATT, CDR2 SNEGSKA (reference sequence). This CDR3 is built from 14 residues. CDR3 residues: CSARADLGTDTQYF. The CDR3 nucleotides read TGCAGTGCTAGAGCCGATCTCGGCACAGATACGCAGTATTTT.

This clonotype occurred a few times. V usage is TRBV5-1 and J usage is TRBJ1-1; 9 positions match TRBD1. The CDR3 covers 15 residues. The germline gives CDR1 SGHRS, CDR2 YFSETQ. V lost 4 bases and J lost 5; bases outside the gene matches: 9. The CDR3 nucleotides read TGCGCCAGCAGCGCATACTCACAGGGGGCGACTGAAGCTTTCTTT. It specifies CASSAYSQGATEAFF.

At least ten counts were recorded for this clonotype. The rearrangement joins TRBV29-1 to TRBJ2-7; 8 bases agree with TRBD1. The germline gives CDR1 SQVTM, CDR2 ANQGSEA. CDR3 length: 15 amino acids. V shed 4 bases, J shed 3 bases, and the junction held 11 bases outside the gene matches. DNA for the CDR3: TGCAGCGTTGGCCGGACCGGGACAGGTCACTACGAGCAGTACTTC. It is translated as CSVGRTGTGHYEQYF.

The rearrangement joins TRBV27 to TRBJ2-1, with D possibly matching TRBD2 (7 bases). The length of the CDR3 is 13 residues. Germline-derived CDR1 and CDR2 are MNHEY and SMNVEV (reference sequence). Trimming stripped 8 bases from V and 7 bases from J, with 15 bases between. The CDR3 loop reads CASRRGGRNEQFF. The DNA for the CDR3 is TGTGCCAGCCGGAGGGGGGGCCGGAATGAGCAGTTCTTC.

The chain recombines TRBV7-9 with TRBJ1-1; D is unclear. CDR3 length: 14 residues. Trimming pared 0 bases from V and 4 bases from J, leaving 9 bases between. The germline V gene encodes CDR1 SEHNR and CDR2 FQNEAQ (reference sequence). The CDR3 loop is CASSLAQPFTEAFF. Here the CDR3 DNA reads TGTGCCAGCAGCTTAGCCCAACCCTTCACTGAAGCTTTCTTT.

Regarding this clonotype: With a much larger clone just one base away, this may be a read error. The chain has TRBV5-1 and TRBJ2-1, with 9 nucleotides matching TRBD2. TRBJ2-7 explains the end of the DNA better; the J call may be wrong. CDR1 is SGHRS, CDR2 YFSETQ, per germline. This CDR3 has 19 amino acids. DNA of the CDR3: TGCGCCAGCAGCTCAGACCCCACACCATGGCGGGAGGGTTACAATGAGCAGTACTTC. The encoded protein is CASSSDPTPWREGYNEQYF.

There are a few counts of this clonotype. In DNA form, the CDR3 reads TGTGCCACCTCTCGGGACAGCATTTCTGGCTACACCTTC. Its protein is CATSRDSISGYTF. The chain combines TRBV24-1 with TRBJ1-2, with 7 bases that match TRBD1. Germline V lookup: CDR1 KGHDR, CDR2 SFDVKD. The CDR3 is made up of 13 amino acids. V lost 9 bases, J lost 7 bases, and 10 bases stayed unmatched.

Only a few counts were recorded for this clonotype. The genes are TRBV7-9 and TRBJ2-7, with 8 bases fitting TRBD1. V lost 6 bases and J lost 4; bases outside the gene matches: 8. Germline V CDR1 and CDR2: SEHNR, FQNEAQ (reference sequence). CDR3 length: 14 amino acids. In nucleotides, the CDR3 is TGTGCCAGCAGATCCGGACAGGGAGCGTACGAGCAGTACTTC. Translating gives CASRSGQGAYEQYF.

A few counts support this clonotype. The chain is built from TRBV6-1 and TRBJ2-3, with a weak D call TRBD2 (6 bases). The CDR3 is 17 residues long. The germline gives CDR1 MNHNS, CDR2 SASEGT. V gave up 2 bases and J gave up 3 bases, with 18 bases separating them. CDR3 nucleotide sequence: TGTGCCAGCAGTGAATGGGACTCCGCGATAGCTACAGATACGCAGTATTTT. Encoded protein: CASSEWDSAIATDTQYF.

The CDR3 loop reads CAISDRQGRYEQYF. CDR3 nucleotides: TGTGCCATCAGTGACCGACAGGGGAGGTACGAGCAGTACTTC. This sequence joins TRBV10-3 and TRBJ2-7, with 8 nucleotides matching TRBD1. CDR1 ENHRY and CDR2 SYGVKD come from the germline V gene. The CDR3 consists of 14 residues. The ends lost 3 bases at V and 4 bases at J; junction bases unmatched: 5.

This clonotype appeared many times. The V and J genes are TRBV11-2 and TRBJ1-1; D is unclear. This CDR3 comprises 13 residues. V lost 0 bases and J 4 bases, leaving 6 bases between the germline ends. Per the germline V gene, CDR1 is SGHAT and CDR2 is FQNNGV. CDR3 coding DNA: TGTGCCAGCAGCTTAGAACGGGGCACTGAAGCTTTCTTT. Residues: CASSLERGTEAFF.

This clonotype has more than one count but fewer than ten. The chain links TRBV20-1 to TRBJ2-5; D is undetermined. V lost 0 bases and J lost 4, with 12 bases in between. The V gene's germline CDR1 is DFQATT and CDR2 SNEGSKA (reference sequence). The CDR3 extends over 14 amino acids. The CDR3 nucleotides are TGCAGTGCTAGAGATTGGCTAGTCACAGAGACCCAGTACTTC. This encodes CSARDWLVTETQYF.

This clonotype was counted only a few times. J is TRBJ2-3 and V is TRBV20-1; tentative D call: TRBD1 (6 bases). The germline gives CDR1 DFQATT, CDR2 SNEGSKA (reference sequence). The CDR3 runs 14 residues. The CDR3 here is CSPIRRGDPDTQYF. For the CDR3, the DNA is TGCAGCCCTATCCGCAGGGGCGACCCCGATACGCAGTATTTT.

The chain uses TRBV7-2 and TRBJ2-7; TRBD1 is a possible D gene (5 bases). The end of the DNA fits TRBJ2-5 better, so the J call may be wrong. This CDR3 is 18 amino acids long. Germline CDR1 and CDR2: SGHTA and FQGNSA. CDR3 loop: CASSLVGSPGQGIETQYF. The CDR3 coding sequence is TGTGCCAGCAGCTTAGTTGGTTCCCCCGGACAAGGGATAGAGACCCAGTACTTC.

A few counts support this clonotype. CDR3 protein: CASSDLAGTYEQYF. The CDR3 DNA follows: TGCGCCAGCAGTGACCTAGCGGGAACCTACGAGCAGTACTTC. The chain links TRBV10-2 to TRBJ2-7, with 9 bases that match TRBD2. The trim removed 3 bases at V and 2 bases at J, leaving 2 bases unmatched. CDR1 is WSHSY, CDR2 SAAADI, per germline. This CDR3 has 14 residues.

The gene calls are TRBV28 and TRBJ2-7; perhaps TRBD1 as D (6 bases). CDR1 and CDR2 (germline): MDHEN, SYDVKM. V was clipped by 7 bases and J by 3 bases, with 16 bases between them. The CDR3 runs to 14 residues. The DNA of the CDR3 is TGTGCCAGCAACCCGGACAGTTATTTCTACGAGCAGTACTTC. Protein product: CASNPDSYFYEQYF.

This chain connects TRBV7-6 to TRBJ2-7; possible D gene TRBD2, 5 bases. V lost 5 bases, J lost 6 bases, and 11 bases lay in between. The CDR3 is 12 amino acids. Looked up from germline, CDR1 is SGHVS and CDR2 is FNYEAQ. CDR3 region: CASSNGVAEQYF. The CDR3 DNA is TGTGCCAGCAGCAACGGGGTGGCCGAGCAGTACTTC. The variable domain in full, with the rest retrieved from reference TRBV7-6 and TRBJ2-7, is GAGVSQSPRYKVTKRGQDVALRCDPISGHVSLYWYRQALGQGPEFLTYFNYEAQQDKSGLPNDRFSAERPEGSISTLTIQRTEQRDSAMYRCASSNGVAEQYFGPGTRLTVT.

This clonotype has just one count. An end of the junction differs from the germline gene, which may be a read error. V usage is TRBV4-2 and J usage is TRBJ2-1; TRBD2 agrees at 8 bases. The CDR3 is made up of 19 amino acids. Germline V CDR1 and CDR2: LGHNA, YNFKEQ. Here the CDR3 DNA reads TGTGCCAACAGCCAAGATCGTGGAGCTAGCGGGCTATCCAGGGGTGAGCAGTTCTTC. Residues: CANSQDRGASGLSRGEQFF.

V is TRBV4-2 and J is TRBJ2-7; TRBD1 matches 7 bases. V trimming: 0 bases; J trimming: 2 bases; junction bases outside the gene matches: 4. The germline V gene encodes CDR1 LGHNA and CDR2 YNFKEQ. The CDR3 has 15 residues. CDR3: CASSQDPGGTYEQYF. CDR3 nucleotides: TGTGCCAGCAGCCAAGATCCAGGGGGAACCTACGAGCAGTACTTC.